The TCR beta chain under discussion was sequenced for a study of cytomegalovirus exposure and HLA in healthy donors. A note on this clone: The antigen is not known.

General study results and limits: The later analysis indicated that the majority of CMV-associated TCR beta chains appeared HLA-restricted. Segments of the TCR beta V type were, in most cases, productive about 90% or about 30% of the time in an earlier analysis. CMV serostatus was the only immune exposure information that was available. Roughly even sequencing depth across donors was the assumption behind the presence/absence analyses.

The PCR employed 60 Vbeta primers together with 13 Jbeta primers. TCRdb's table, derived via immunoSEQ multiplex PCR, lists solely in-frame clones and lacks some. This repertoire includes approximately 61,000 clones. Germline CDR1 is KGHSH and CDR2 is LQKENI. Trimming left V 2 bases short and J 3 bases short, with 14 bases between. This CDR3 spans 16 amino acids. Source material: PBMCs. V and J are TRBV18 and TRBJ1-5; no clear D. The clonotype comes from a woman in her late teens or twenties in good health and CMV-seronegative. The CDR3 nucleotides are TGTGCCAGCTCACCATCACGCGGCAGTAACAATCAGCCCCAGCATTTT. Translated, it gives CASSPSRGSNNQPQHF.